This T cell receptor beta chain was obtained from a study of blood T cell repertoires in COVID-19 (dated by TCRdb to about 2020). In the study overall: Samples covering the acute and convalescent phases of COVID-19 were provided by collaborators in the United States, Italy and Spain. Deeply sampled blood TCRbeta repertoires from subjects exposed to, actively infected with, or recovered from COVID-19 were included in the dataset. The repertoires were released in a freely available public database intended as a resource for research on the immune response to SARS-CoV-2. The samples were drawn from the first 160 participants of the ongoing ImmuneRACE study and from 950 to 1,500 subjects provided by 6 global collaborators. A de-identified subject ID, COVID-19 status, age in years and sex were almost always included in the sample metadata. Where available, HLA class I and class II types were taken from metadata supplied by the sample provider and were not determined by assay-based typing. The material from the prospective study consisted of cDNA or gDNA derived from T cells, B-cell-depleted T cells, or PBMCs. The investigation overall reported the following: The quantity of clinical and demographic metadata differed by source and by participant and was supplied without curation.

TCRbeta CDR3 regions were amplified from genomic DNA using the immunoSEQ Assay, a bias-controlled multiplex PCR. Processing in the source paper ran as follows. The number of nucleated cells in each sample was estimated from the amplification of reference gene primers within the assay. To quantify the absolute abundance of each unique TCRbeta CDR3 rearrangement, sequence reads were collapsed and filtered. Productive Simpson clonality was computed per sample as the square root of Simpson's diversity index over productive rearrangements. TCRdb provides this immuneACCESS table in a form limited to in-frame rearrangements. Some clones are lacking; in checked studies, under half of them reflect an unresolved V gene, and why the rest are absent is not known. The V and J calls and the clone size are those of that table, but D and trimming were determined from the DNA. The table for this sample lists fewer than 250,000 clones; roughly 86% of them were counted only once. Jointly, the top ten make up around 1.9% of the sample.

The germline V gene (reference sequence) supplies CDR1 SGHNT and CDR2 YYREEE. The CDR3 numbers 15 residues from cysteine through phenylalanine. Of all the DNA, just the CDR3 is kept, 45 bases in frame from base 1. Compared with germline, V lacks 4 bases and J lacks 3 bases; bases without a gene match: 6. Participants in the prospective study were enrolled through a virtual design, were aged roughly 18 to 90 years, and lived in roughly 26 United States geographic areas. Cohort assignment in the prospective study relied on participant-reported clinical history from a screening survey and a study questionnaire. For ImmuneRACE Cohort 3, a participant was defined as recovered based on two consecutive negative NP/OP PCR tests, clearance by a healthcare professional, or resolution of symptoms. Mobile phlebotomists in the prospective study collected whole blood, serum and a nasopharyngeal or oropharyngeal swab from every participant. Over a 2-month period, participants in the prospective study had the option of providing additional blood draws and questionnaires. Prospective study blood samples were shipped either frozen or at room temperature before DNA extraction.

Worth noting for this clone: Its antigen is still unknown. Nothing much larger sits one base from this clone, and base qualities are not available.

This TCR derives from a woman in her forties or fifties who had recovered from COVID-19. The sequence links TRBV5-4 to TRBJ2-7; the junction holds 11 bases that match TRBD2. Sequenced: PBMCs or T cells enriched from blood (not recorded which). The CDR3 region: CASSKRLAGFYEQYF. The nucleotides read TGTGCCAGCAGCAAAAGACTAGCGGGGTTCTACGAGCAGTACTTC.